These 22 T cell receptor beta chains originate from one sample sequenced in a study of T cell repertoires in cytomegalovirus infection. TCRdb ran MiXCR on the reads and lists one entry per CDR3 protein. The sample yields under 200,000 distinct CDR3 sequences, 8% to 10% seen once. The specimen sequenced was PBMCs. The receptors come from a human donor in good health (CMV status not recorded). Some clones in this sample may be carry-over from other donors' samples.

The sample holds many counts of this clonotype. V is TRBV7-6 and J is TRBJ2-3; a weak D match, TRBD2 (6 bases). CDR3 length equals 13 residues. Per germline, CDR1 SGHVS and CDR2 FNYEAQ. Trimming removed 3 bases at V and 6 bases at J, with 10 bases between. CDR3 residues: CASSFGTSDTQYF. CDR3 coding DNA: TGTGCCAGCAGCTTTGGGACTTCGGATACGCAGTATTTT.

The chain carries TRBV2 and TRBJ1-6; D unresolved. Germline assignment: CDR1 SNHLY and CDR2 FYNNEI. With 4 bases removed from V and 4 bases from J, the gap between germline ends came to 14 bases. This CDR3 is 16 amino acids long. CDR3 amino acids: CASSGSWTDYNSPLHF. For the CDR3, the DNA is TGTGCCAGCAGTGGATCTTGGACGGATTATAATTCACCCCTCCACTTT.

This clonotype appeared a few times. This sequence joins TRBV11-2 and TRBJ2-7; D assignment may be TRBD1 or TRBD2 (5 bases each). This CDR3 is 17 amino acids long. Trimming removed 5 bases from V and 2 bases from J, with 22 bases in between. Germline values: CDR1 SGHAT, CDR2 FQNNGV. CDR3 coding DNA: TGTGCCAGCAGCACCTGGGCCGGCTTCGGGACGGCCTACGAGCAGTACTTC. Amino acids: CASSTWAGFGTAYEQYF.

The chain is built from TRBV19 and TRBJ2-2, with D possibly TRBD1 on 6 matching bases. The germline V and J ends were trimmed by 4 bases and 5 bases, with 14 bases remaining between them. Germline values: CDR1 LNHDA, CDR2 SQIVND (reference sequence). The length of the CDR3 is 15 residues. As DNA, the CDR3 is TGTGCCAGTAGTAAAGGGGGTAGGACTACCGGGGAGCTGTTTTTT. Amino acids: CASSKGGRTTGELFF.

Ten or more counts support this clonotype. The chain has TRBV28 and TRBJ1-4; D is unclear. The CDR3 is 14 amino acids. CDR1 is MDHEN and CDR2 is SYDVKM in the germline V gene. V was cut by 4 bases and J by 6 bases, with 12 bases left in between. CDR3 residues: CASSSVRAYEKLFF. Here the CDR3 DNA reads TGTGCCAGCAGTTCGGTGAGGGCCTATGAAAAACTGTTTTTT. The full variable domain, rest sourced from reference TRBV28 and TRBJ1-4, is DVKVTQSSRYLVKRTGEKVFLECVQDMDHENMFWYRQDPGLGLRLIYFSYDVKMKEKGDIPEGYSVSREKKERFSLILESASTNQTSMYLCASSSVRAYEKLFFGSGTQLSVL.

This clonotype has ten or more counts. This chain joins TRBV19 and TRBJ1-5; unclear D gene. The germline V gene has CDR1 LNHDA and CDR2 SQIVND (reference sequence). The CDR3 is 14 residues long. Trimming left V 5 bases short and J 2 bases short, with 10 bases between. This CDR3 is CASSLGVGNQPQHF. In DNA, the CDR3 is TGTGCCAGTAGTTTGGGAGTGGGCAATCAGCCCCAGCATTTT.

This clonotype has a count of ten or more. This chain's CDR3 is CASSLLQGVRGYTF. The CDR3 bases are TGTGCCAGCAGCTTACTACAGGGTGTGCGTGGCTACACCTTC. J is TRBJ1-2 and V is TRBV7-9; D might be TRBD1 (6 bases). V was shortened by 2 bases and J by 7 bases, with 14 bases between the two germline ends. The CDR3 has 14 residues. Germline lookup yields CDR1 SEHNR and CDR2 FQNEAQ (reference sequence). The entire variable domain, with the rest obtained from reference TRBV7-9 and TRBJ1-2, is as follows: DTGVSQNPRHKITKRGQNVTFRCDPISEHNRLYWYRQTLGQGPEFLTYFQNEAQLEKSRLLSDRFSAERPKGSFSTLEIQRTEQGDSAMYLCASSLLQGVRGYTFGSGTRLTVV.

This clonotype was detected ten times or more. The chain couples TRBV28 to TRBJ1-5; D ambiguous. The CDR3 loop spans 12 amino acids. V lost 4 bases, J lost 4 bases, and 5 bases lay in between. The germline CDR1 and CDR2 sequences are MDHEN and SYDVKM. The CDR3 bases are TGTGCCAGCAGTTCGACGAATCAGCCCCAGCATTTT. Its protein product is CASSSTNQPQHF.

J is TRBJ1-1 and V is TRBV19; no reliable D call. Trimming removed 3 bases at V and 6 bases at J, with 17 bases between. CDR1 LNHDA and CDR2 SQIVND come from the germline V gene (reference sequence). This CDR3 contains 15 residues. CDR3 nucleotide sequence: TGTGCCAGTAGTATTCTGTTTGGGTCCTTTGCTGAAGCTTTCTTT. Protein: CASSILFGSFAEAFF.

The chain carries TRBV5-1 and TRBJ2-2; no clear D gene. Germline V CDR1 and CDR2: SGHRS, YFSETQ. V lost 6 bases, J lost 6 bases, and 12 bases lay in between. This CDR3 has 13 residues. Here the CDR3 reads CASMWSGAGELFF. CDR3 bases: TGCGCCAGCATGTGGAGTGGCGCCGGGGAGCTGTTTTTT.

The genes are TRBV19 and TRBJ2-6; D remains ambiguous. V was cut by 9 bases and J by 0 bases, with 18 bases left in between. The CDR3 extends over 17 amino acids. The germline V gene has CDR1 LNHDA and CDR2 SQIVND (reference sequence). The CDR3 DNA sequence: TGTGCCAGCACCCTACAGAGTTTAAGCTCTGGGGCCAACGTCCTGACTTTC. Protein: CASTLQSLSSGANVLTF.

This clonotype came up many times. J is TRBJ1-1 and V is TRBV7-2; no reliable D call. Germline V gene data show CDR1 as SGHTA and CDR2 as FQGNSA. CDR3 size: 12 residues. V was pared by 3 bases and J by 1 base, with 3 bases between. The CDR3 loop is CASSFGNTEAFF. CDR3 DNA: TGTGCCAGCAGCTTCGGGAACACTGAAGCTTTCTTT.

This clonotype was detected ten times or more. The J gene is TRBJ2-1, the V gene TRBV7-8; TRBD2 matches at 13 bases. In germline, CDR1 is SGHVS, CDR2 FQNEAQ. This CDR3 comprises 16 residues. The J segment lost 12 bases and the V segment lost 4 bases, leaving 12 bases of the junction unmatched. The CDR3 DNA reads TGTGCCAGCAGCTCCAGGGGACTAGCGGGACCGGAACGGCAGTTCTTC. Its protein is CASSSRGLAGPERQFF.

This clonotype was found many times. The CDR3 coding sequence is TGTGCCAGCAGCTTGACAGGGAATTCACCCCTCCACTTT. Protein sequence: CASSLTGNSPLHF. J is TRBJ1-6 and V is TRBV7-3, with 7 bases that match TRBD1. This CDR3 has 13 amino acids. Germline lookup yields CDR1 SGHTA and CDR2 FQGTGA. V lost 3 bases and J lost 7; bases outside the gene matches: 0.

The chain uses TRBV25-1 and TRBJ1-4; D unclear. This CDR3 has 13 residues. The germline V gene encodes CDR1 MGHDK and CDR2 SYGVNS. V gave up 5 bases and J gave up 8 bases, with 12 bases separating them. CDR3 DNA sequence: TGTGCCAGCAGTCAGCGATTCCACGAAAAACTGTTTTTT. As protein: CASSQRFHEKLFF.

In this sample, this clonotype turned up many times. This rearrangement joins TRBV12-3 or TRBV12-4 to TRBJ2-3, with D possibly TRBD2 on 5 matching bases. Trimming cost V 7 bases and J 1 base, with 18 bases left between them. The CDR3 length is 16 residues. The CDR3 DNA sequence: TGTGCCAGCAACACCCGGGGTTCAGGACGCACAGATACGCAGTATTTT. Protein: CASNTRGSGRTDTQYF.

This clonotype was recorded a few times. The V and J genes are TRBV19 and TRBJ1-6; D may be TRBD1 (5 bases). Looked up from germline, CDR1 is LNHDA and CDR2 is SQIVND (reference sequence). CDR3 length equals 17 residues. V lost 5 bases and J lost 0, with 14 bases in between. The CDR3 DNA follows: TGTGCCAGTAGTCCGGAGGGGCTGGCCTCCTATAATTCACCCCTCCACTTT. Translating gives CASSPEGLASYNSPLHF.

In DNA, the CDR3 is TGCGCCAGCAGCCAAGGGATGGGAACAGATACGCAGTATTTT. It specifies CASSQGMGTDTQYF. The rearrangement links TRBV4-1 to TRBJ2-3, with no clear D. V lost 1 base and J lost 3, with 8 bases in between. CDR3 length equals 14 residues. Germline CDR1 is MGHRA and CDR2 is YSYEKL.

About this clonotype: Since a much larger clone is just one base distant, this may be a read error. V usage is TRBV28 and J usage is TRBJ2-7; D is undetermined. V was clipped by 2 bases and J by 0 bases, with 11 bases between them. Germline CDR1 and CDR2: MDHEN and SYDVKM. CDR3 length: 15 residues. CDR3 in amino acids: CASSLQETPSYEQYF. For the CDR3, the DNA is TGTGCCAGCAGTTTACAGGAGACACCCTCCTACGAGCAGTACTTC.

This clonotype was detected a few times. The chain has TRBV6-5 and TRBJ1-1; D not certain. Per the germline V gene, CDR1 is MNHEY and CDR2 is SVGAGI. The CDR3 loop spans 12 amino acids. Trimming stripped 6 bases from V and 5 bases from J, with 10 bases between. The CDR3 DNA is TGTGCCAGCAGCCCGACGCAGACTGAAGCTTTCTTT. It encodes CASSPTQTEAFF.

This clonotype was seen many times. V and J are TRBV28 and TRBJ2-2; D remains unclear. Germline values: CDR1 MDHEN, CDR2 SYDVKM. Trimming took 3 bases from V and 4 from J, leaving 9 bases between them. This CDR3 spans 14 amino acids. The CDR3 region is CASSLKLTTGELFF. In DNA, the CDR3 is TGTGCCAGCAGTTTGAAACTGACCACCGGGGAGCTGTTTTTT.

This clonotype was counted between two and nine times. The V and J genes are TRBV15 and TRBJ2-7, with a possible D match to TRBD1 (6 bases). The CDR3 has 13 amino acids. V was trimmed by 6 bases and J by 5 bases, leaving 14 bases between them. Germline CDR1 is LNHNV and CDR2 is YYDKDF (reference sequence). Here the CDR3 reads CATRGGTTHEQYF. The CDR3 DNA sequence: TGTGCCACCAGAGGGGGAACGACCCACGAGCAGTACTTC.